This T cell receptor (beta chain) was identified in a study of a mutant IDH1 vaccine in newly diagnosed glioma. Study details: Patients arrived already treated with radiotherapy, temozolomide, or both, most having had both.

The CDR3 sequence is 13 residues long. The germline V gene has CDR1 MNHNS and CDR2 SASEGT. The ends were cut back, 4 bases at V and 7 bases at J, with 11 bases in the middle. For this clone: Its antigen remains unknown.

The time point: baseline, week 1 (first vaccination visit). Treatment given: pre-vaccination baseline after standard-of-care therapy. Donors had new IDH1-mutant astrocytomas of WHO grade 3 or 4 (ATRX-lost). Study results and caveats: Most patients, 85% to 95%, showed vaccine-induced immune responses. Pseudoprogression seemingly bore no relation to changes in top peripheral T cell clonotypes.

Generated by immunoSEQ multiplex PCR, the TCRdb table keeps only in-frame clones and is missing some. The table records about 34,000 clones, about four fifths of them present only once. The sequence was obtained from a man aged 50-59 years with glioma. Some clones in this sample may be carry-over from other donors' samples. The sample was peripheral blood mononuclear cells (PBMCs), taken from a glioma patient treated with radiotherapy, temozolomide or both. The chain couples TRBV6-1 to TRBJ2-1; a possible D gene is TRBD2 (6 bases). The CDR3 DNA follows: TGTGCCAGCAGTGTTGGAGGGAGGAATGAGCAGTTCTTC. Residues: CASSVGGRNEQFF.